Detailed here is one T cell receptor beta chain. The target antigen is unknown. TCRdb keeps only in-frame clones here, not all; method: immunoSEQ multiplex PCR. In the table there are 130,000 to 150,000 clones, around 93% of which are singletons. This CDR3 contains 14 residues. Trimming pared 1 base from V and 9 bases from J, leaving 10 bases between. In germline, CDR1 is MNHEY, CDR2 SMNVEV (reference sequence). The data originate from a study of T cell responses to AZD1222 COVID-19 vaccine. Study-level findings and limits: Nearly half of spike-specific TCRs reportedly target variant regions that are unmutated in the B.1.351 and B.1.1.7 variants.

The TCR sequence derives from an adult in good health. The specimen was peripheral blood, collected on day 0 of AZD1222 vaccination. The chain has TRBV27 and TRBJ1-6, with D hard to call. The CDR3 region is CASSLYSGSSPLHF. The DNA of the CDR3 is TGTGCCAGCAGTTTATATTCCGGGAGTTCACCCCTCCACTTT.